One and the same sample provided the 27 T cell receptor beta chains below, sequenced in a study of radiotherapy plus CTLA-4 blockade in lung cancer. Sequenced by immunoSEQ multiplex PCR; TCRdb stores in-frame clones only, minus some. The data show about 25,000 clones, around 66% seen once. The starting material was peripheral blood, obtained from a patient treated with radiotherapy plus ipilimumab. These receptors all stem from a human donor with non-small cell lung cancer who had stable disease on radiotherapy plus ipilimumab.

The rearrangement joins TRBV5-1 to TRBJ2-1; 10 nucleotides align to TRBD1. CDR1 SGHRS and CDR2 YFSETQ come from the germline V gene. The CDR3 has 15 amino acids. J was trimmed by 0 bases and V by 3 bases; bases with no gene match: 0. CDR3: CASSWTGGSYNEQFF. The CDR3 DNA is TGCGCCAGCAGCTGGACAGGGGGCTCCTACAATGAGCAGTTCTTC.

This clone was seen a single time. V is TRBV5-4 and J is TRBJ2-1; no definite D call. Germline CDR1 SGHNT, CDR2 YYREEE (reference sequence). The V end lost 2 bases, the J end lost 1 base, and 13 bases lay between the germline ends. CDR3 size: 16 residues. The DNA of the CDR3 is TGTGCCAGCAGCTTCGCTACCGCCCTTTCCTACAATGAGCAGTTCTTC. Its protein product is CASSFATALSYNEQFF.

The chain uses TRBV19 and TRBJ1-1; D is perhaps TRBD1 (5 bases). Germline V gene sequence: CDR1 LNHDA, CDR2 SQIVND (reference sequence). This CDR3 comprises 13 residues. V was pared by 6 bases and J by 6 bases, with 14 bases between. The CDR3 DNA follows: TGTGCCAGTAGCCCGACGGCGGGGGCTGAAGCTTTCTTT. Translated, it gives CASSPTAGAEAFF.

This clone was found a few times. V and J are TRBV5-1 and TRBJ2-2; no reliable D call. The V gene's germline CDR1 is SGHRS and CDR2 YFSETQ. The CDR3 is made up of 15 amino acids. Trimming took off 4 bases at V and 2 bases at J, with 12 bases between the two ends. In DNA, the CDR3 is TGCGCCAGCAGCGGGTCCCTGGCTAACACCGGGGAGCTGTTTTTT. This gives the protein CASSGSLANTGELFF.

The chain couples TRBV2 to TRBJ2-1, with TRBD2 matching 15 bases. The J segment lost 9 bases and the V segment lost 4 bases, leaving 4 bases of the junction unmatched. The CDR3 sequence is 15 residues long. Germline CDR1 and CDR2: SNHLY and FYNNEI. CDR3 in DNA: TGTGCCAGCAGTGTGCGGGGACTAGCGGGAGGTGAGCAGTTCTTC. Its translation: CASSVRGLAGGEQFF.

This rearrangement joins TRBV14 to TRBJ1-1; 7 bases line up with TRBD1. The CDR3 spans 13 residues. J gave up 10 bases and V 1 base, and 6 bases lay outside the gene matches. Germline values: CDR1 SGHDN, CDR2 FVKESK. In DNA, the CDR3 is TGTGCCAGCAGCCAAGTTAAGGGGGCCGGAGCTTTCTTT. Protein sequence: CASSQVKGAGAFF.

The chain uses TRBV11-2 and TRBJ2-2, with 7 nucleotides matching TRBD1. CDR1 and CDR2 (germline): SGHAT, FQNNGV. This CDR3 has 15 residues. V was pared by 6 bases and J by 4 bases, with 8 bases of the junction left unmatched. CDR3 region: CASRPITGATGELFF. The CDR3, as DNA: TGTGCCAGCAGACCTATCACAGGGGCCACCGGGGAGCTGTTTTTT.

The chain recombines TRBV7-9 with TRBJ2-1, with D possibly called TRBD1 or TRBD2 (5 bases each). The germline V gene encodes CDR1 SEHNR and CDR2 FQNEAQ (reference sequence). V dropped 4 bases and J dropped 4 bases, with 17 bases sitting between them. This CDR3 spans 16 amino acids. CDR3: CASSWGTPRSYNEQFF. The CDR3 DNA follows: TGTGCCAGCAGCTGGGGGACGCCACGATCATACAATGAGCAGTTCTTC. Together with reference TRBV7-9 and TRBJ2-1, the CDR3 gives the full variable domain: DTGVSQNPRHKITKRGQNVTFRCDPISEHNRLYWYRQTLGQGPEFLTYFQNEAQLEKSRLLSDRFSAERPKGSFSTLEIQRTEQGDSAMYLCASSWGTPRSYNEQFFGPGTRLTVL.

The CDR3 spells CASSDSGVSNQPQHF. The CDR3 bases are TGTGCCAGCAGTGACTCAGGGGTTAGCAATCAGCCCCAGCATTTT. The chain has TRBV6-4 and TRBJ1-5; weak D call: TRBD1 (5 bases). With 0 bases removed from V and 0 bases from J, the gap between germline ends came to 6 bases. Looked up from germline, CDR1 is MRHNA and CDR2 is SNTAGT. The CDR3 is 15 amino acids.

This chain links TRBV7-9 with TRBJ2-5; 8 bases are shared with TRBD1. In germline, CDR1 is SEHNR, CDR2 FQNEAQ (reference sequence). CDR3 size: 13 residues. Germline trimming cut 5 bases from V and 4 bases from J; bases unmatched to any gene: 3. The CDR3 sequence is CASSDRGGETQYF. The CDR3 nucleotides read TGTGCCAGCAGCGACAGGGGTGGAGAGACCCAGTACTTC.

The chain is built from TRBV25-1 and TRBJ2-7, with a tentative D call TRBD1 (5 bases). V was trimmed by 10 bases and J by 8 bases, leaving 21 bases between them. Germline CDR1 MGHDK, CDR2 SYGVNS. CDR3 length equals 13 residues. This CDR3 is CATLVSQGGQQYF. In DNA, the CDR3 is TGTGCCACCCTAGTCAGCCAGGGTGGCCAGCAGTACTTC.

V and J are TRBV6-6 and TRBJ2-1, with D perhaps TRBD1 or TRBD2 (7 bases each). This CDR3 comprises 14 residues. V lost 2 bases, J lost 7 bases, and 12 bases lay in between. Germline values: CDR1 MNHNY, CDR2 SVGAGI (reference sequence). CDR3: CASSYGQGGNEQFF. The DNA of the CDR3 is TGTGCCAGCAGTTACGGGCAGGGGGGGAATGAGCAGTTCTTC.

The V call is TRBV5-1, the J call TRBJ1-2; TRBD1 aligns across 8 bases. Per germline, CDR1 SGHRS and CDR2 YFSETQ. The CDR3 has 15 residues. Trimming cost V 7 bases and J 1 base; bases outside gene matches: 9. The CDR3 sequence: CASAPGTGVNYGYTF. CDR3 DNA sequence: TGCGCCAGCGCGCCCGGGACAGGTGTTAACTATGGCTACACCTTC.

The rearrangement links TRBV28 to TRBJ2-7; TRBD1 is a possible D gene (6 bases). This CDR3 region has 14 residues. Trimming cost V 10 bases and J 4 bases, with 20 bases left between them. The germline V gene has CDR1 MDHEN and CDR2 SYDVKM. The CDR3 here is CAILTRGSRYEQYF. Written as DNA, the CDR3 is TGTGCCATTCTAACCAGGGGCTCACGTTACGAGCAGTACTTC.

The chain couples TRBV18 to TRBJ2-2; D might be TRBD1 or TRBD2, each matching 5 bases. This CDR3 region has 15 residues. Deletions cut 7 bases from V and 1 base from J, with 13 bases between. Germline CDR1 is KGHSH and CDR2 is LQKENI. The CDR3 coding sequence is TGTGCCAGCTTACCCGCTGGGGGGAACACCGGGGAGCTGTTTTTT. Translation gives CASLPAGGNTGELFF.

This sequence joins TRBV5-1 and TRBJ1-2; 8 nucleotides agree with TRBD1. With V trimmed by 4 bases and J by 8 bases, 10 bases remained unmatched. Germline CDR1 and CDR2: SGHRS and YFSETQ. The CDR3 totals 14 residues. The CDR3 DNA reads TGCGCCAGCAGCCGGGACAGGACTCTAGGGGGCTACACCTTC. This sequence encodes CASSRDRTLGGYTF.

The chain uses TRBV19 and TRBJ2-7; D possibly corresponds to TRBD1 (6 bases). Trimming removed 3 bases at V and 5 bases at J, with 17 bases between. The CDR3 extends over 15 amino acids. CDR1 and CDR2 from the germline V gene are LNHDA and SQIVND (reference sequence). The CDR3 DNA sequence: TGTGCCAGTAGTATGACAGGAGTGGAGTACAACGAGCAGTACTTC. The encoded protein is CASSMTGVEYNEQYF.

This clone has a single count. A read error is the likely source, as a far larger clone sits one nucleotide away. V and J are TRBV6-4 and TRBJ1-5; no clear D gene. CDR3 size: 13 residues. Per germline, CDR1 MRHNA and CDR2 SNTAGT. CDR3 loop: CANSDSGNQPQHF. CDR3 in DNA: TGTGCCAACAGTGACTCGGGTAATCAGCCCCAGCATTTT.

V and J are TRBV6-5 and TRBJ2-5; 8 bases map to TRBD1. V shed 0 bases, J shed 5 bases, and the junction held 8 bases outside the gene matches. The CDR3 is 16 residues long. Germline CDR1 reads MNHEY; CDR2 reads SVGAGI. CDR3 region: CASSYSIGQGRETQYF. The CDR3 bases are TGTGCCAGCAGTTACTCGATAGGACAGGGTCGCGAGACCCAGTACTTC.

This clone was detected once. The V and J genes are TRBV7-9 and TRBJ2-7, with D unresolved. With 0 bases removed from V and 3 bases from J, the gap between germline ends came to 6 bases. Germline V gene lookup returns CDR1 SEHNR and CDR2 FQNEAQ (reference sequence). This CDR3 has 13 amino acids. The CDR3: CASSLAPNYEQYF. The CDR3 coding sequence is TGTGCCAGCAGCTTAGCCCCTAACTACGAGCAGTACTTC.

This clone was recorded a few times. The chain's CDR3 is CASSPGTTQETQYF. The DNA for the CDR3 is TGTGCCAGCAGCCCCGGGACTACCCAAGAGACCCAGTACTTC. The chain carries TRBV9 and TRBJ2-5; 7 nucleotides line up with TRBD2. J was trimmed by 1 base and V by 4 bases; bases with no gene match: 4. The CDR3 has 14 residues. Germline CDR1 reads SGDLS; CDR2 reads YYNGEE.

The rearrangement links TRBV18 to TRBJ2-5; no clear D gene. This CDR3 comprises 11 residues. Trimming removed 6 bases from V and 3 bases from J, with 5 bases in between. The germline CDR1 and CDR2 sequences are KGHSH and LQKENI. CDR3 sequence: CASSLEETQYF. CDR3 bases: TGTGCCAGCTCGCTGGAAGAGACCCAGTACTTC.

This clone was seen only once. The rearrangement uses TRBV29-1 and TRBJ2-5; 8 bases map to TRBD2. With V trimmed by 7 bases and J by 5 bases, 12 bases remained unmatched. There are 14 residues in the CDR3. Germline V gene data show CDR1 as SQVTM and CDR2 as ANQGSEA. In DNA, the CDR3 is TGCAGCGCCTCCCCCTCCGGGAGGGGGGAGACCCAGTACTTC. Translation gives CSASPSGRGETQYF. Filled out from reference TRBV29-1 and TRBJ2-5, the complete variable domain reads SAVISQKPSRDICQRGTSLTIQCQVDSQVTMMFWYRQQPGQSLTLIATANQGSEATYESGFVIDKFPISRPNLTFSTLTVSNMSPEDSSIYLCSASPSGRGETQYFGPGTRLLVL.

This clone was counted once. The gene calls are TRBV7-8 and TRBJ2-5; D unresolved. V was shortened by 6 bases and J by 0 bases, with 11 bases between the two germline ends. Germline V gives CDR1 SGHVS, CDR2 FQNEAQ. This CDR3 contains 14 residues. CDR3 region: CASRTNSNQETQYF. For the CDR3, the DNA is TGTGCCAGCAGAACGAACAGCAACCAAGAGACCCAGTACTTC.

V is TRBV19 and J is TRBJ1-2, with 9 bases fitting TRBD1. The CDR3 consists of 15 residues. V lost 5 bases to trimming and J lost 7 bases; unmatched junction nucleotides: 11. The germline CDR1 and CDR2 sequences are LNHDA and SQIVND (reference sequence). Here the CDR3 reads CASSPQGASVAGYTF. As DNA, the CDR3 is TGTGCCAGTAGTCCACAGGGGGCTTCCGTGGCTGGCTACACCTTC.

This clone occurred many times. This CDR3 is also generated by other DNA sequences in the sample. The CDR3 sequence is CASSLDRGLGGYTF. The CDR3 coding sequence is TGCGCCAGCAGCTTGGACAGGGGATTGGGGGGCTACACCTTC. The genes are TRBV5-1 and TRBJ1-2; TRBD1 agrees at 7 bases. Germline V gene data show CDR1 as SGHRS and CDR2 as YFSETQ. The CDR3 has 14 amino acids. V was clipped by 0 bases and J by 8 bases; unmatched bases: 7.

The V call is TRBV7-8, the J call TRBJ1-1, with 12 positions matching TRBD1. The length of the CDR3 is 16 residues. Germline V gene lookup returns CDR1 SGHVS and CDR2 FQNEAQ. After removal of 5 bases from V and 10 bases from J, the junction contained 14 bases not matched to a gene. Written as DNA, the CDR3 is TGTGCCAGCAGCCCCGGGACAGGGGGCCGACGTGATGCAGCTTTCTTT. This codes for CASSPGTGGRRDAAFF.